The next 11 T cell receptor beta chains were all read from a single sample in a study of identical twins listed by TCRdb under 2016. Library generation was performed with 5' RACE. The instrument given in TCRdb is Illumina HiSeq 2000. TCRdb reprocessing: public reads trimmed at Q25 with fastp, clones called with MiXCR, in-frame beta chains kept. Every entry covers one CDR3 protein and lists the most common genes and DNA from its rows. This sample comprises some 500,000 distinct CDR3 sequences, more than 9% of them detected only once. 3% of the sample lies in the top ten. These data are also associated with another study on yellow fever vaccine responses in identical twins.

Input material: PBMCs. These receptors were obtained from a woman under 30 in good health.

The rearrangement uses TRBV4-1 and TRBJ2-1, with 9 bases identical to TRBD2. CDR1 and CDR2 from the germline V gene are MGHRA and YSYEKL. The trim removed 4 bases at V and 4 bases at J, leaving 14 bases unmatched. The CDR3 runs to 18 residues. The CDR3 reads CASSLTTPGTSPYNEQFF. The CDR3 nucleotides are TGCGCCAGCAGCCTAACAACCCCCGGGACTAGCCCTTACAATGAGCAGTTCTTC.

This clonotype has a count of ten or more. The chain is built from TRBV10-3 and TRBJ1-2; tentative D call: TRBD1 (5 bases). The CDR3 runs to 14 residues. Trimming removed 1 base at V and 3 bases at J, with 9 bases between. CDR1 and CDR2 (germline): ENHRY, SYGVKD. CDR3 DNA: TGTGCCATCAGTGAGTTGTTGGGGGACTATGGCTACACCTTC. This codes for CAISELLGDYGYTF.

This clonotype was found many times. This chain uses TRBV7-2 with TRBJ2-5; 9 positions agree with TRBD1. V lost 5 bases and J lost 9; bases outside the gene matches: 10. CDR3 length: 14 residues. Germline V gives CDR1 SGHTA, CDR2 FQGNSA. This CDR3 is CASSQTGTGSAQYF. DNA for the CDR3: TGTGCCAGCAGCCAGACCGGGACAGGGTCGGCCCAGTACTTC.

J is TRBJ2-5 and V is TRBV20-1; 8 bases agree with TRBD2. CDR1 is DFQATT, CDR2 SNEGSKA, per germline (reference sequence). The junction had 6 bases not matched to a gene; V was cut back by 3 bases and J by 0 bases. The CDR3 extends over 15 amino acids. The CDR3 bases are TGCAGTGCTAGGCGACTAGCGCTAGACCAAGAGACCCAGTACTTC. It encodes CSARRLALDQETQYF.

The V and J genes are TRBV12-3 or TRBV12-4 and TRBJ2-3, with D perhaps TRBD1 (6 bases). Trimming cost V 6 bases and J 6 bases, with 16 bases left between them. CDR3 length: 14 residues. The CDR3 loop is CASRAGVTTDTQYF. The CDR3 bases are TGTGCCAGCAGGGCAGGGGTGACGACGGATACGCAGTATTTT.

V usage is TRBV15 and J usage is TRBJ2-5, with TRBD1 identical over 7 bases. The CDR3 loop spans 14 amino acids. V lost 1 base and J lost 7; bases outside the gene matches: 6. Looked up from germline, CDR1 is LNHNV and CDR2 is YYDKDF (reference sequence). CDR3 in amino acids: CATSRGRGMATQYF. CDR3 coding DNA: TGTGCCACCAGCAGAGGCAGGGGGATGGCGACCCAGTACTTC.

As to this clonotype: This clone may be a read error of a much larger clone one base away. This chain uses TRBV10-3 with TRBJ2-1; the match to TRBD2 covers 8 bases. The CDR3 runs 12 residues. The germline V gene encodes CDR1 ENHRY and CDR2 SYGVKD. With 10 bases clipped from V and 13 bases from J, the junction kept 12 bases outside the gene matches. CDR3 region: CATTSGGADQFF. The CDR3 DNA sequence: TGTGCCACCACCTCGGGGGGGGCCGACCAGTTCTTC.

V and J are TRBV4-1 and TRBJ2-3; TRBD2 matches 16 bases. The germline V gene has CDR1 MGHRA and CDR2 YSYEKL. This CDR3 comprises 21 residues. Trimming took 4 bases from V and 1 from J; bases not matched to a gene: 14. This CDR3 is CASSRYSPGTSGRGRTDTQYF. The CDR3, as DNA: TGCGCCAGCAGCCGCTATAGCCCCGGGACTAGCGGGAGGGGACGCACAGATACGCAGTATTTT.

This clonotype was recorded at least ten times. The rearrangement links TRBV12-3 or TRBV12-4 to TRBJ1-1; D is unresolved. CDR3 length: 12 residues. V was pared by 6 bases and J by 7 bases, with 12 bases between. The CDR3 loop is CASSPKRLEAFF. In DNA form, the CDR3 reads TGTGCCAGCAGCCCAAAAAGGCTTGAAGCTTTCTTT.

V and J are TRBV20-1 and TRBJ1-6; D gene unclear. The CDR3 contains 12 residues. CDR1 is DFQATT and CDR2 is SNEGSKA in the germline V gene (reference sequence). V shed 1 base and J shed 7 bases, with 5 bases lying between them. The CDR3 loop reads CSARALNSPLHF. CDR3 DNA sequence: TGCAGTGCTAGAGCTTTAAATTCACCCCTCCACTTT.

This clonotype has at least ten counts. DNA for the CDR3: TGCAGCGGAACACCGGGACTAGCGGGAGGCGAGCAGTACTTC. As protein: CSGTPGLAGGEQYF. The genes are TRBV29-1 and TRBJ2-7, with 15 positions matching TRBD2. The V gene's germline CDR1 is SQVTM and CDR2 ANQGSEA. J lost 6 bases, V lost 7 bases, and 7 bases had no gene match. This CDR3 has 14 amino acids.